These 20 T cell receptor beta chains originate from one sample sequenced in a study of OX40 agonist ivuxolimab in advanced cancers. This table comes from immunoSEQ multiplex PCR, and its TCRdb copy is limited to in-frame clones, with some not included. The sample contains 70,000 to 85,000 clones, approximately 92% of which appear only once. Sequencing was performed on CD4+ or CD8+ T cells sorted from blood, taken in a trial of the OX40 agonist ivuxolimab. The receptor source for this set is an adult with an advanced solid tumor such as melanoma, head and neck, liver or kidney cancer.

The J gene is TRBJ2-7, the V gene TRBV7-2, with a weak D call TRBD1 (5 bases). Germline CDR1 is SGHTA and CDR2 is FQGNSA. The CDR3 runs 15 residues. Deletions cut 3 bases from V and 3 bases from J, with 15 bases between. CDR3 amino acids: CASSFKATVVYEQYF. Here the CDR3 DNA reads TGTGCCAGCAGCTTTAAAGCGACAGTGGTCTACGAGCAGTACTTC.

The chain carries TRBV7-9 and TRBJ2-1; 9 bases line up with TRBD2. CDR1 and CDR2 from the germline V gene are SEHNR and FQNEAQ (reference sequence). The ends lost 8 bases at V and 9 bases at J; junction bases unmatched: 11. CDR3 length: 14 amino acids. The CDR3 loop is CASPGSGSFSEQFF. The DNA for the CDR3 is TGTGCCAGCCCGGGTAGCGGGAGCTTCTCTGAGCAGTTCTTC.

The CDR3 DNA reads as TGTGCCACCAGCAGAGGGACAGGAGGTCAGCCCCAGCATTTT. Translated, it gives CATSRGTGGQPQHF. V usage is TRBV15 and J usage is TRBJ1-5; 7 bases line up with TRBD1. Germline V gives CDR1 LNHNV, CDR2 YYDKDF (reference sequence). The CDR3 consists of 14 residues. V gave up 1 base and J gave up 6 bases; unmatched junction bases: 3.

In DNA form, the CDR3 reads TGTGCCAGCAGTGATTATCAAACCACCGGGACAGGGGGCGTTGAGCAGTTCTTC. This encodes CASSDYQTTGTGGVEQFF. This chain joins TRBV6-1 and TRBJ2-1, with 12 bases fitting TRBD1. The CDR3 consists of 18 residues. V shed 3 bases, J shed 9 bases, and the junction held 15 bases outside the gene matches. Germline CDR1 is MNHNS and CDR2 is SASEGT.

This sequence joins TRBV4-3 and TRBJ2-6, with a tentative D call TRBD1 (5 bases). The V gene lost 0 bases and the J gene lost 0 bases, with 9 bases spanning the gap. Germline values: CDR1 LGHNA, CDR2 YSLEER. The CDR3 loop spans 17 amino acids. CDR3 bases: TGCGCCAGCAGCCAAGATAACACAGGCTCTGGGGCCAACGTCCTGACTTTC. Translation: CASSQDNTGSGANVLTF.

The rearrangement uses TRBV28 and TRBJ1-4; 9 positions agree with TRBD1. The V and J ends lost 6 bases and 4 bases, in that order; junction bases with no gene match: 12. The CDR3 contains 17 residues. The germline V gene encodes CDR1 MDHEN and CDR2 SYDVKM. CDR3 nucleotide sequence: TGTGCCAGCAGGAGTCCGGGACAGGGACCCTATAATGAAAAACTGTTTTTT. This codes for CASRSPGQGPYNEKLFF.

Here the CDR3 reads CASTRTSGSFKQYF. The CDR3 DNA reads TGTGCCAGCACCAGGACTAGCGGGTCCTTCAAGCAGTACTTC. The chain uses TRBV6-5 and TRBJ2-7; the match to TRBD2 covers 11 bases. V was clipped by 7 bases and J by 8 bases; unmatched bases: 10. This CDR3 is 14 amino acids long. The germline gives CDR1 MNHEY, CDR2 SVGAGI.

The rearrangement uses TRBV5-4 and TRBJ1-2; D ambiguous. V was cut by 4 bases and J by 4 bases, with 14 bases left in between. Germline CDR1 SGHNT, CDR2 YYREEE (reference sequence). This CDR3 spans 14 amino acids. In DNA form, the CDR3 reads TGTGCCAGCAGCCTGGACGTCCAACCCTATGGCTACACCTTC. Its translation is CASSLDVQPYGYTF.

J is TRBJ2-4 and V is TRBV11-3; D uncertain. The CDR3 covers 13 residues. The ends were cut back, 1 base at V and 7 bases at J, with 8 bases in the middle. Looked up from germline, CDR1 is SGHNT and CDR2 is YENEEA. The DNA for the CDR3 is TGTGCCAGCAGCTTAGGCTTCAGGAACATTCAGTACTTC. Encoded protein: CASSLGFRNIQYF.

The rearrangement joins TRBV7-3 to TRBJ2-7, with 10 bases aligning to TRBD1. The trim removed 5 bases at V and 6 bases at J, leaving 10 bases unmatched. Germline V gives CDR1 SGHTA, CDR2 FQGTGA. This CDR3 has 15 residues. CDR3 region: CASSPRDRGPREQYF. In DNA form, the CDR3 reads TGTGCCAGCAGCCCCAGGGACAGGGGACCTCGCGAGCAGTACTTC.

The chain recombines TRBV28 with TRBJ2-3, with D unresolved. V lost 3 bases and J 8 bases, leaving 18 bases between the germline ends. CDR3 length equals 15 residues. Germline V lookup: CDR1 MDHEN, CDR2 SYDVKM. The CDR3 DNA is TGTGCCAGCAGTTTTTTCCCCGGAACAGATGGTACGCAGTATTTT. Its protein is CASSFFPGTDGTQYF.

V gene TRBV9 combines with J gene TRBJ1-5; D is uncertain. There are 14 residues in the CDR3. The germline V gene encodes CDR1 SGDLS and CDR2 YYNGEE. V lost 0 bases and J lost 0, with 4 bases in between. The CDR3 loop is CASSVDPSNQPQHF. The CDR3 nucleotides read TGTGCCAGCAGCGTAGATCCTAGCAATCAGCCCCAGCATTTT. Full variable domain (remainder filled in from reference TRBV9 and TRBJ1-5): DSGVTQTPKHLITATGQRVTLRCSPRSGDLSVYWYQQSLDQGLQFLIQYYNGEERAKGNILERFSAQQFPDLHSELNLSSLELGDSALYFCASSVDPSNQPQHFGDGTRLSIL.

The chain joins TRBV7-6 to TRBJ2-1; 9 bases map to TRBD1. This CDR3 comprises 16 residues. V lost 5 bases to trimming and J lost 3 bases; unmatched junction nucleotides: 8. The germline CDR1 and CDR2 sequences are SGHVS and FNYEAQ. The DNA of the CDR3 is TGTGCCAGCAGCCCCCACGAGGACAGGGGCTACAATGAGCAGTTCTTC. Translation: CASSPHEDRGYNEQFF.

The rearrangement links TRBV5-1 to TRBJ2-3; D perhaps matches TRBD1 (5 bases). The CDR3 contains 12 residues. Germline loops: CDR1 SGHRS, CDR2 YFSETQ. V lost 5 bases to trimming and J lost 6 bases, with 10 bases between them. CDR3 coding DNA: TGCGCCAGCAGTCCTTACAGGGATACGCAGTATTTT. Amino acids: CASSPYRDTQYF.

This clone was found once. This chain links TRBV12-5 with TRBJ2-1, with 7 bases matching TRBD2. Germline V CDR1 and CDR2: LGHNT, FRNRAP. The CDR3 spans 14 residues. J was trimmed by 4 bases and V by 3 bases; bases with no gene match: 3. The CDR3 sequence is CASGFSGSYNEQFF. The DNA for the CDR3 is TGTGCTAGTGGTTTTAGCGGGTCTTACAATGAGCAGTTCTTC.

The V and J genes are TRBV19 and TRBJ2-2; D unresolved. V shed 7 bases and J shed 9 bases, with 24 bases lying between them. The V gene's germline CDR1 is LNHDA and CDR2 SQIVND (reference sequence). The CDR3 loop spans 16 amino acids. DNA of the CDR3: TGTGCCAGTACTTACGAGACCGGCCCTCCGCACCGGGAGCTGTTTTTT. Its protein is CASTYETGPPHRELFF.

The rearrangement uses TRBV30 and TRBJ2-1; 7 positions agree with TRBD2. The CDR3 runs to 15 residues. With 4 bases clipped from V and 6 bases from J, the junction kept 12 bases outside the gene matches. Germline loops: CDR1 GTSNPN, CDR2 SVGIG (reference sequence). The CDR3 protein is CAWISREWRVNEQFF. For the CDR3, the DNA is TGTGCCTGGATCTCGCGGGAGTGGAGGGTCAATGAGCAGTTCTTC.

V gene TRBV5-1 combines with J gene TRBJ2-2; 7 nucleotides agree with TRBD2. Germline trimming cut 4 bases from V and 7 bases from J; bases unmatched to any gene: 13. The CDR3 totals 16 residues. The germline V gene encodes CDR1 SGHRS and CDR2 YFSETQ. The CDR3 spells CASSPSAGVLGGELFF. The CDR3, as DNA: TGCGCCAGCAGCCCGTCGGCGGGAGTTCTGGGCGGGGAGCTGTTTTTT.

V usage is TRBV19 and J usage is TRBJ1-5, with TRBD1 identical over 7 bases. V dropped 10 bases and J dropped 2; count of bases not matched to a gene: 5. Germline CDR1 reads LNHDA; CDR2 reads SQIVND (reference sequence). This CDR3 contains 13 residues. Here the CDR3 reads CATQGQGNQPQHF. CDR3 in DNA: TGTGCCACCCAAGGACAGGGCAATCAGCCCCAGCATTTT.

The rearrangement links TRBV7-2 to TRBJ1-5, with D possibly being TRBD1 (5 bases). V was shortened by 5 bases and J by 6 bases, with 8 bases between the two germline ends. Looked up from germline, CDR1 is SGHTA and CDR2 is FQGNSA. There are 12 residues in the CDR3. CDR3 nucleotides: TGTGCCAGCAGCATAGGGGTTCAGCCCCAGCATTTT. Translated, it gives CASSIGVQPQHF.